The clone carrying this T cell receptor (beta chain) was seen many times. This record belongs to a study of neurological immune-mediated disorders. TCRdb used MiXCR to reprocess the 5' RACE reads, holding one entry per CDR3 protein. The sample shows roughly 50,000 distinct CDR3 sequences, approximately 11% of them seen only once. Indicated time point: longitudinal time-point 3. The CDR3 length is 13 residues. Germline loops: CDR1 MNHNS, CDR2 SASEGT. V shed 1 base and J shed 0 bases, with 4 bases lying between them. The genes are TRBV6-1 and TRBJ2-7; D remains unclear. The TCR comes from a male donor with HTLV-1-associated myelopathy (HAM/TSP). Sequenced sample: PBMCs. The CDR3 protein is CASSEDLSYEQYF. The CDR3 DNA follows: TGTGCCAGCAGTGAAGACCTCTCCTACGAGCAGTACTTC.